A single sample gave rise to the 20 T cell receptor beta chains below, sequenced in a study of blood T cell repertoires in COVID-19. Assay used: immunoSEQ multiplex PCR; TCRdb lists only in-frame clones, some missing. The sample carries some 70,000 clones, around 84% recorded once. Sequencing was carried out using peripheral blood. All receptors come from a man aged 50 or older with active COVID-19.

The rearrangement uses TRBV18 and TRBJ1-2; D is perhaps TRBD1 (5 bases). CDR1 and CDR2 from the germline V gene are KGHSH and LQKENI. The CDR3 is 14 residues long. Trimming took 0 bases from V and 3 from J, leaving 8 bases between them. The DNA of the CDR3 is TGTGCCAGCTCACCACCAGGGGTCGACTATGGCTACACCTTC. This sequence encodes CASSPPGVDYGYTF.

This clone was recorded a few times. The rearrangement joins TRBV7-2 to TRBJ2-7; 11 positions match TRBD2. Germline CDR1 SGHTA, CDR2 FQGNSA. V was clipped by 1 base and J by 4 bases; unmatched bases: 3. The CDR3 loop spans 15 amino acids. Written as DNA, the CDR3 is TGTGCCAGCAGCTTAGGGACTAGCGGGCTATACGAGCAGTACTTC. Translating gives CASSLGTSGLYEQYF.

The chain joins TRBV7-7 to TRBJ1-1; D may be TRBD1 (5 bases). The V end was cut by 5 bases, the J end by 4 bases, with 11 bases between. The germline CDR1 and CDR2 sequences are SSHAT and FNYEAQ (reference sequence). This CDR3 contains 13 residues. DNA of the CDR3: TGTGCCAGCAGCAGAGGGGAGGGCACTGAAGCTTTCTTT. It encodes CASSRGEGTEAFF.

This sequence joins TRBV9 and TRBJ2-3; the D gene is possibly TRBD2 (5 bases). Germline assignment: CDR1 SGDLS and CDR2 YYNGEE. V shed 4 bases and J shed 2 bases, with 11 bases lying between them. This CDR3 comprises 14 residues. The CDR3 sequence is CASSPRGDTDTQYF. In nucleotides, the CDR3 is TGTGCCAGCAGCCCTCGGGGAGACACAGATACGCAGTATTTT.

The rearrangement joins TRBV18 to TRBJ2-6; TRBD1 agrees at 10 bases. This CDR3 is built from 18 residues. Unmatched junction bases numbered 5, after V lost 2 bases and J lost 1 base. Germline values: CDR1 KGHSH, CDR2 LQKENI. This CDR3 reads CASSPIGTGVSGANVLTF. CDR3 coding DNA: TGTGCCAGCTCACCAATAGGGACAGGGGTTTCTGGGGCCAACGTCCTGACTTTC.

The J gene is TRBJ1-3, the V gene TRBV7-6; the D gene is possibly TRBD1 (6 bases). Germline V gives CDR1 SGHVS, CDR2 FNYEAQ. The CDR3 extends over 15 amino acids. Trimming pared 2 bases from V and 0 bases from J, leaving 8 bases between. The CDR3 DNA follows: TGTGCCAGCAGCTTAACAGGGAGCTCTGGAAACACCATATATTTT. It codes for CASSLTGSSGNTIYF.

Here the CDR3 reads CASSLDFGGDYGYTF. The DNA for the CDR3 is TGTGCCAGCAGCTTGGATTTCGGCGGAGACTATGGCTACACCTTC. The chain employs TRBV5-4 and TRBJ1-2, with D unclear. Germline values: CDR1 SGHNT, CDR2 YYREEE (reference sequence). Trimming cost V 0 bases and J 3 bases, with 12 bases left between them. This CDR3 has 15 residues.

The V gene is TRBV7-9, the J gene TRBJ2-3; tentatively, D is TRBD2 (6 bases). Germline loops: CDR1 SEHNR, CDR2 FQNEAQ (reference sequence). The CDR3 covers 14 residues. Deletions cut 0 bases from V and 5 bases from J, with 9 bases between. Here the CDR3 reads CASSLAEGRDTQYF. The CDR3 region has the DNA TGTGCCAGCAGCTTAGCGGAGGGGAGAGATACGCAGTATTTT.

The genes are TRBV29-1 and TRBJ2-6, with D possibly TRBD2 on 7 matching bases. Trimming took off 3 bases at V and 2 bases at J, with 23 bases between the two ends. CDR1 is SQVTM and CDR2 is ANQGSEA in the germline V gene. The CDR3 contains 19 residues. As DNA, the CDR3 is TGCAGCGTTGAGGATCGGGGGGCAGGAGCTAGGACTGGGGCCAACGTCCTGACTTTC. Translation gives CSVEDRGAGARTGANVLTF.

The CDR3 region is CASTPEPNEKLFF. Written as DNA, the CDR3 is TGTGCCAGCACCCCGGAGCCTAATGAAAAACTGTTTTTT. This chain links TRBV28 with TRBJ1-4; D uncertain. The germline CDR1 and CDR2 sequences are MDHEN and SYDVKM. CDR3 size: 13 residues. With 7 bases removed from V and 3 bases from J, the gap between germline ends came to 9 bases.

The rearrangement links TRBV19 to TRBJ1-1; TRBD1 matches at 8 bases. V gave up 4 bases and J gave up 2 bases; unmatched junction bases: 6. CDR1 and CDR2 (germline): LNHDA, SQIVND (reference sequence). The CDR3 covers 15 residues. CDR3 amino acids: CASSNPGGANTEAFF. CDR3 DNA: TGTGCCAGTAGTAACCCAGGGGGCGCAAACACTGAAGCTTTCTTT. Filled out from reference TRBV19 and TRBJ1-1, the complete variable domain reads DGGITQSPKYLFRKEGQNVTLSCEQNLNHDAMYWYRQDPGQGLRLIYYSQIVNDFQKGDIAEGYSVSREKKESFPLTVTSAQKNPTAFYLCASSNPGGANTEAFFGQGTRLTVV.

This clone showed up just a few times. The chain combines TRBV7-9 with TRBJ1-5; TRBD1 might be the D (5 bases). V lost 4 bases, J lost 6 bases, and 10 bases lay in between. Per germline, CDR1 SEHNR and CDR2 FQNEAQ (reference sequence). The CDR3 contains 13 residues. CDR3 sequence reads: CASSYRLGQPQHF. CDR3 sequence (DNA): TGTGCCAGCAGCTACAGGCTAGGTCAGCCCCAGCATTTT.

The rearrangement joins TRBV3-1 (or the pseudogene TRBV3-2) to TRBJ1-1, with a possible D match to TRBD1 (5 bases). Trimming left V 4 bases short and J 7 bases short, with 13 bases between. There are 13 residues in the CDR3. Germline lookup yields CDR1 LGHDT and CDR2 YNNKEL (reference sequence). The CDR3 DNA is TGTGCCAGCAGCCCGACAGTGGGAAGTGAAGCTTTCTTT. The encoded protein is CASSPTVGSEAFF.

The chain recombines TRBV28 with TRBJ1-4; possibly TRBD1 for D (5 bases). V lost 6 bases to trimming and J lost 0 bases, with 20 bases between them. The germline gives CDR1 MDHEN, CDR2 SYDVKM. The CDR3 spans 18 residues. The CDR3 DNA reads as TGTGCCAGCAGCCCCGGACATATGACCTCTGCAACTAATGAAAAACTGTTTTTT. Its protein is CASSPGHMTSATNEKLFF.

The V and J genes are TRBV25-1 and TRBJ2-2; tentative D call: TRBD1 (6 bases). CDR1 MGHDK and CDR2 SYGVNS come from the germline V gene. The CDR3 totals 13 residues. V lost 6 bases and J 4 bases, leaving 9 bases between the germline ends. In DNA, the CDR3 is TGTGCCAGCAGCGGGACACCCACCGGGGAGCTGTTTTTT. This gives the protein CASSGTPTGELFF.

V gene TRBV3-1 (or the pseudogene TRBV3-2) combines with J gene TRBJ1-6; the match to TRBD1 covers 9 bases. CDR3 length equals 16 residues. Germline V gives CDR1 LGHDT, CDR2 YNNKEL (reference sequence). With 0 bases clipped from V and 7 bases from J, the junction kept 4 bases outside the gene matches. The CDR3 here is CASSQDRDRGNSPLHF. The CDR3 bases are TGTGCCAGCAGCCAAGATCGAGACAGGGGGAATTCACCCCTCCACTTT.

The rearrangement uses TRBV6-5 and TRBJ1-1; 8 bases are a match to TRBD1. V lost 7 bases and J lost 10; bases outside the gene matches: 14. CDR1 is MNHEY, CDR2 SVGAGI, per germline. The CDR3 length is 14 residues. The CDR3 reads CASNTKQGGYGAFF. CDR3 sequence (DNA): TGTGCCAGCAATACTAAACAGGGGGGATATGGAGCTTTCTTT.

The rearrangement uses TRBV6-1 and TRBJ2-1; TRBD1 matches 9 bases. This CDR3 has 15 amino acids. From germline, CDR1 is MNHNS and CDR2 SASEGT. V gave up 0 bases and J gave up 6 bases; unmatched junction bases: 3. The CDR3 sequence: CASSEAGTGSNEQFF. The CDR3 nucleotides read TGTGCCAGCAGTGAAGCCGGGACAGGGAGCAATGAGCAGTTCTTC.

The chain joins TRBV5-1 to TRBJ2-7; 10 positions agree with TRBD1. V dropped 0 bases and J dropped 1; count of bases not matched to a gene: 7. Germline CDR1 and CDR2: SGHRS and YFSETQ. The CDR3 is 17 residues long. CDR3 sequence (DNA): TGCGCCAGCAGCTTGGAACCGGGACAGGGGAATTCCTACGAGCAGTACTTC. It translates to CASSLEPGQGNSYEQYF.

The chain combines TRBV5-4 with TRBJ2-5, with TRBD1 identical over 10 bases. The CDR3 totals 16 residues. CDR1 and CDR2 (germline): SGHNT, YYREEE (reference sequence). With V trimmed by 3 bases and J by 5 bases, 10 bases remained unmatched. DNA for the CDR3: TGTGCCAGCAGCTCCCCGACAGGGGGCCGTAGGGAGACCCAGTACTTC. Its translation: CASSSPTGGRRETQYF. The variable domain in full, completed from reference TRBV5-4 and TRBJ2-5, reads ETGVTQSPTHLIKTRGQQVTLRCSSQSGHNTVSWYQQALGQGPQFIFQYYREEENGRGNFPPRFSGLQFPNYSSELNVNALELDDSALYLCASSSPTGGRRETQYFGPGTRLLVL.